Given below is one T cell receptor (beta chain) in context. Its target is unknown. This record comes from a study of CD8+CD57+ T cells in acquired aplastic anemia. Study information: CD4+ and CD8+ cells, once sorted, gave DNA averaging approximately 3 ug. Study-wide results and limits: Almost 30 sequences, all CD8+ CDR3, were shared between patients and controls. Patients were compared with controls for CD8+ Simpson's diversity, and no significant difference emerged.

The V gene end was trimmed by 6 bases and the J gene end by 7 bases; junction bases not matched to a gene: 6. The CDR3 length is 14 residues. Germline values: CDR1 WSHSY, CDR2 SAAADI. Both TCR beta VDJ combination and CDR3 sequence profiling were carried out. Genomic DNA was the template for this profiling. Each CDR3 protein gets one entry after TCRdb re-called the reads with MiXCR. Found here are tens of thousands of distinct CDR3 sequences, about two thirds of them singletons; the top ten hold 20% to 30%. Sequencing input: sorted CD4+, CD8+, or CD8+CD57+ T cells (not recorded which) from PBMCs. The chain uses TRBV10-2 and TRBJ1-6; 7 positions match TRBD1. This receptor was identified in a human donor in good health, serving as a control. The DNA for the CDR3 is TGCGCCAGCAGAAAGGGGACAGAGAATTCACCCCTCCACTTT. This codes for CASRKGTENSPLHF.